This T cell receptor (beta chain) stems from a study of cytomegalovirus exposure and HLA in healthy donors. Study-level results: 164 TCR beta chains were listed as cytomegalovirus-associated. For most subjects, TCR beta sequences were reported to predict HLA-A and HLA-B alleles with accuracy. There were some public TCRs occurring in many donors, but most TCR sequences were rare. For cytomegalovirus status, the classifier reportedly gave diagnoses with high specificity and sensitivity.

PCR was performed using 60 Vbeta and 13 Jbeta primers. TCRdb's copy holds only in-frame clones and misses some; the assay was immunoSEQ multiplex PCR. This sample has around 110,000 clones, with roughly 9% found just once. The CDR3 sequence is 15 residues long. The ends were cut back, 2 bases at V and 7 bases at J, with 15 bases in the middle. The germline V gene encodes CDR1 SGHNT and CDR2 YYREEE (reference sequence). This clone was counted a few times. What it binds is not known. The genes are TRBV5-4 and TRBJ1-4, with unresolved D. The clonotype was recovered from a man aged 25 to 40 in good health and CMV-seronegative. The sequencing input was PBMCs. The CDR3 nucleotides are TGTGCCAGCAGCTTCTCGACTCTTAAGGTTGAAAAACTGTTTTTT. As protein: CASSFSTLKVEKLFF.